This TCR beta chain was recovered during a study of blood T cells in healthy people across ages. Between the trimmed V and J ends, which lost 5 bases and 10 bases, there was a span of 12 bases. The length of the CDR3 is 12 residues. The germline gives CDR1 SGHTA, CDR2 FQGNSA. Each donor was a healthy Caucasian individual from Russia, aged roughly 6 to 90. This clonotype occurred a few times. What it recognizes is unknown. Whole-study findings and limits: Considered underestimates were the diversity estimates obtained from one million T cells.

Together with a sample-barcoded 5' primer, a J-beta primer mix was included in a second PCR lasting about 6 to 11 cycles. Each cDNA molecule received a tag from a template-switch adaptor that had 12 random nucleotides. TCRdb reprocessed the 5' RACE reads via MiXCR and lists one record per CDR3 protein. The sample includes over a million distinct CDR3 sequences, around 55% seen only once; the top ten take 6.5% to 8.5%. Sequencing used blood. This clonotype originated in a man between 18 and 35 years old in good health. The chain has TRBV7-2 and TRBJ2-1, with D hard to call. In DNA form, the CDR3 reads TGTGCCAGCAGCGTGACTTGGAGCGAGCAGTTCTTC. Its protein product is CASSVTWSEQFF.